The rows below give T cell receptor beta chains drawn from one sample of a study of human T cells and chemical hapten exposure. TCRdb passed the RACE reads through MiXCR, listing each CDR3 protein once. This table has around 80,000 distinct CDR3 sequences, over 6.5% appearing once. The sequenced sample was whole blood. These receptors originate from a male donor in good health. Some clones in this sample may be carry-over from other donors' samples. Both conserved end residues are part of each CDR3. A D gene is named only where the DNA matches it firmly. Size values are once, few and many counts, or a class for expanded clones, and some rows have none.

d_call	v_call	clone_size	j_call	cdr3_nt	cdr3_aa
.	TRBV7-6	few	TRBJ2-1	TGTGCCAGCACCGATCTTAATGAGCAGTTCTTC	CASTDLNEQFF
.	TRBV7-2	few	TRBJ1-1	TGTGCCAGCAGCACCCTGACAGCCCAGAACACTGAAGCTTTCTTT	CASSTLTAQNTEAFF
TRBD2	TRBV20-1	.	TRBJ2-7	TGCAGTGCCAGAGCGGGAGGGCCCCACGAGCAGTACTTC	CSARAGGPHEQYF
TRBD2	TRBV20-1	.	TRBJ2-3	TGCAGTGCTAGAACGGGACTAGCTATAGATACGCAGTATTTT	CSARTGLAIDTQYF
.	TRBV12-3/TRBV12-4	.	TRBJ1-4	TGTGCCAGCAGTCCAGGGATTGATGAAAAACTGTTTTTT	CASSPGIDEKLFF
TRBD1	TRBV2	few	TRBJ1-1	TGTGCCAGCAGGAGACAGGGGGATGCGTGGAACACTGAAGCTTTCTTT	CASRRQGDAWNTEAFF
.	TRBV29-1	many	TRBJ1-2	TGCAGCGTACCTAGCGAGGCCCCGGGGGCGCGGGGCTACACCTTC	CSVPSEAPGARGYTF
TRBD2	TRBV19	.	TRBJ2-7	TGTGCCAGTAGTTCGGGACTAGCTTCGGATGAGCAGTACTTC	CASSSGLASDEQYF
.	TRBV7-6	few	TRBJ2-7	TGTGCCAGCAGCCCGCCCGGAGCGACCCCTTACGAGCAGTACTTC	CASSPPGATPYEQYF
.	TRBV9	.	TRBJ2-3	TGTGCCAGCAGCTTACTTAGCACAGATACGCAGTATTTT	CASSLLSTDTQYF
TRBD1	TRBV3-1	many	TRBJ1-4	TGTGCCAGCAGCAGGGGGCCCGCAACTAATGAAAAACTGTTTTTT	CASSRGPATNEKLFF
.	TRBV15	.	TRBJ1-5	TGTGCCACCAGCAGAGATAAGGGCGCGGGGGGTCTGAGGGCCCAGCATTTT	CATSRDKGAGGLRAQHF
.	TRBV7-8	.	TRBJ1-2	TGTGCCAGCAGCTCCCGGGGGCCTTACTATGGCTACACCTTC	CASSSRGPYYGYTF
.	TRBV25-1	.	TRBJ2-7	TGTGCCAGCAGCGCGCGCAGGGAAACCAGCTACGAGCAGTACTTC	CASSARRETSYEQYF